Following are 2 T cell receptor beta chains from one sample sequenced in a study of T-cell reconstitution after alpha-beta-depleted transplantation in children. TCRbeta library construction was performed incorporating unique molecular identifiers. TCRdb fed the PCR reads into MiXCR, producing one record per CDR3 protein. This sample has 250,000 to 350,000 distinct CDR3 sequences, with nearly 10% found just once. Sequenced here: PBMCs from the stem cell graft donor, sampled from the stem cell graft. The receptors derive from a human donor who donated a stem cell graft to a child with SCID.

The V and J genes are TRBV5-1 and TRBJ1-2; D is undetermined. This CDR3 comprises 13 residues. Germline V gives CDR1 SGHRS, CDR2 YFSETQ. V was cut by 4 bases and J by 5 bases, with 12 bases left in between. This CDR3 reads CASSETATYGYTF. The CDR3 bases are TGCGCCAGCAGCGAAACCGCCACTTATGGCTACACCTTC.

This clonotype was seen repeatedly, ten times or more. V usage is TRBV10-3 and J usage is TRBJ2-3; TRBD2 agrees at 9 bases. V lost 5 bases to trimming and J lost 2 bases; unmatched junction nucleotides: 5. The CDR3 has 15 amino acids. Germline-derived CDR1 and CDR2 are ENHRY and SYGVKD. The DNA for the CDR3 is TGTGCCATCAGTAAGACTAGCGGCAACACAGATACGCAGTATTTT. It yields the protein CAISKTSGNTDTQYF.